This entry lists 4 T cell receptor beta chains sequenced from one sample in a study of cytotoxic CD8 clonotypes in ibrutinib-treated CLL (TCRdb year 2021). The time point label, as the study defines it: 24 months on ibrutinib. Library creation used the immunoSEQ multiplex PCR assay. The table was pulled from immuneACCESS by TCRdb, which kept in-frame rearrangements only. Such tables lose some clones; where checked, under half of the loss comes from unresolved V genes, and the rest has no known cause. This sample lists 200,000 to 250,000 clones; roughly 70% were detected once. The top ten constitute approximately 15% of the sample. Sequencing used PBMCs, obtained after 24 months of ibrutinib treatment. Every receptor here comes from a human donor with chronic lymphocytic leukemia.

V usage is TRBV9 and J usage is TRBJ2-7; 11 positions agree with TRBD1. Germline CDR1 and CDR2: SGDLS and YYNGEE. J gave up 4 bases and V 6 bases, and 6 bases lay outside the gene matches. This CDR3 has 14 residues. CDR3 sequence: CASTYGDRGYEQYF. Written as DNA, the CDR3 is TGTGCCAGCACCTACGGGGACAGGGGGTACGAGCAGTACTTC.

This clone appeared a few times. V gene TRBV5-1 combines with J gene TRBJ1-2; TRBD1 might be the D (5 bases). With 3 bases removed from V and 8 bases from J, the gap between germline ends came to 17 bases. Per the germline V gene, CDR1 is SGHRS and CDR2 is YFSETQ. The CDR3 is made up of 14 amino acids. The CDR3 DNA follows: TGCGCCAGCAGCTCCGGGACTTATAAAAAGGGCTACACCTTC. Translating it yields CASSSGTYKKGYTF.

V and J are TRBV6-1 and TRBJ2-3; TRBD2 matches at 14 bases. Unmatched junction bases numbered 4, after V lost 9 bases and J lost 5 bases. Germline V gene sequence: CDR1 MNHNS, CDR2 SASEGT. CDR3 length: 14 amino acids. The CDR3 coding sequence is TGTGCCAGTTTGGGACTAGCGGGAGAAGATACGCAGTATTTT. Protein product: CASLGLAGEDTQYF.

The CDR3 region is CASSLVRGYTF. Written as DNA, the CDR3 is TGTGCCAGCAGCTTAGTTAGGGGCTACACCTTC. The V call is TRBV11-2, the J call TRBJ1-2; D gene ambiguous. Trimming shortened V by 1 base and J by 8 bases, and 5 bases separated the two germline ends. The germline V gene encodes CDR1 SGHAT and CDR2 FQNNGV. This CDR3 is 11 amino acids long.